The 3 T cell receptor beta chains listed next were all sequenced from one sample in a study of beta chain features in type 1 diabetes. Investigators reverse transcribed all isolated RNA, so they sequenced expressed TCRB transcripts. TCRdb's table, derived via immunoSEQ multiplex PCR, lists solely in-frame clones and lacks some. The profile shows around 400,000 clones, around 16% of them singletons. Material: naive CD4+ T cells from blood. Receptors originate from a woman aged 18 to 35 in good health.

The genes are TRBV28 and TRBJ2-7, with TRBD1 matching over 8 bases. Germline V gene data show CDR1 as MDHEN and CDR2 as SYDVKM. This CDR3 has 15 amino acids. Trimming took 3 bases from V and 3 from J; bases not matched to a gene: 7. CDR3 DNA: TGTGCCAGCAGTTTTGCCAGGGGGCGCTTCTACGAGCAGTACTTC. This translates into CASSFARGRFYEQYF.

The chain combines TRBV2 with TRBJ2-1; TRBD2 matches 14 bases. V gave up 5 bases and J gave up 8 bases; unmatched junction bases: 5. This CDR3 is 15 amino acids long. Germline values: CDR1 SNHLY, CDR2 FYNNEI. In DNA, the CDR3 is TGTGCCAGCAGTCCGGGACTAGCGGGAGTATATGAGCAGTTCTTC. Protein sequence: CASSPGLAGVYEQFF.

The sample holds a few counts of this clone. The rearrangement links TRBV6-5 to TRBJ1-1; TRBD1 agrees at 11 bases. Per germline, CDR1 MNHEY and CDR2 SVGAGI. The CDR3 loop spans 14 amino acids. Trimming at V came to 6 bases and at J to 1 base, leaving 1 base not matched to a gene. The CDR3 is CASSGQGANTEAFF. CDR3 in DNA: TGTGCCAGCAGCGGACAGGGGGCGAACACTGAAGCTTTCTTT.